The next 21 T cell receptor beta chains were all read from a single sample in a study of cytomegalovirus exposure and HLA in healthy donors. Data came from immunoSEQ multiplex PCR; TCRdb stores just in-frame clones and leaves some out. The sample contains about 250,000 clones, roughly 84% of which appear only once. Sequenced input: PBMCs. The receptor source for this set is a man in his late teens or twenties in good health and CMV-seropositive.

This rearrangement joins TRBV30 to TRBJ2-3; D unclear. V shed 2 bases and J shed 0 bases, with 18 bases lying between them. CDR3 length: 17 amino acids. Germline CDR1 GTSNPN, CDR2 SVGIG (reference sequence). CDR3 residues: CAWSRRRNFVSTDTQYF. The CDR3 coding sequence is TGTGCCTGGAGTAGAAGGCGGAACTTCGTTAGCACAGATACGCAGTATTTT.

The genes are TRBV28 and TRBJ1-5; D gene unclear. The CDR3 contains 12 residues. The V and J ends lost 5 bases and 4 bases respectively, with 6 bases between them. In germline, CDR1 is MDHEN, CDR2 SYDVKM. The chain's CDR3 is CASSNLNQPQHF. Here the CDR3 DNA reads TGTGCCAGCAGTAACCTTAATCAGCCCCAGCATTTT.

The chain combines TRBV10-3 with TRBJ1-3; TRBD1 agrees at 8 bases. The CDR3 consists of 15 residues. Looked up from germline, CDR1 is ENHRY and CDR2 is SYGVKD. With 2 bases clipped from V and 8 bases from J, the junction kept 8 bases outside the gene matches. This chain's CDR3 is CAISEPRTGKDTIYF. The CDR3 DNA reads as TGTGCCATCAGTGAGCCCAGGACAGGGAAGGACACCATATATTTT.

J is TRBJ1-1 and V is TRBV29-1; D gene ambiguous. The CDR3 has 13 residues. From germline, CDR1 is SQVTM and CDR2 ANQGSEA. The V and J ends lost 4 bases and 1 base respectively, with 10 bases between them. As DNA, the CDR3 is TGCAGCGTTGGAGGGCAGGAGAACACTGAAGCTTTCTTT. This codes for CSVGGQENTEAFF.

The chain has TRBV5-4 and TRBJ2-1; D uncertain. Germline-derived CDR1 and CDR2 are SGHNT and YYREEE (reference sequence). There are 14 residues in the CDR3. V gave up 0 bases and J gave up 3 bases, with 7 bases separating them. This CDR3 reads CASSLEAVYNEQFF. For the CDR3, the DNA is TGTGCCAGCAGCTTGGAGGCGGTCTACAATGAGCAGTTCTTC.

The chain uses TRBV11-2 and TRBJ1-2; tentatively, D is TRBD1 (5 bases). The CDR3 has 14 amino acids. Trimming took off 1 base at V and 7 bases at J, with 13 bases between the two ends. Germline V lookup: CDR1 SGHAT, CDR2 FQNNGV. The CDR3 DNA follows: TGTGCCAGCAGCTTAGTCCGGGGGGGAGGTGGCTACACCTTC. Protein product: CASSLVRGGGGYTF.

The J gene is TRBJ2-1, the V gene TRBV19; 11 positions agree with TRBD2. The CDR3 has 14 residues. CDR1 and CDR2 (germline): LNHDA, SQIVND (reference sequence). V trimming: 7 bases; J trimming: 9 bases; junction bases outside the gene matches: 8. The CDR3 reads CASIAGGLRSEQFF. CDR3 nucleotides: TGTGCCAGTATAGCGGGAGGGCTTAGGAGTGAGCAGTTCTTC.

V and J are TRBV7-2 and TRBJ1-1, with D possibly matching TRBD1 (5 bases). Trimming pared 3 bases from V and 0 bases from J, leaving 14 bases between. This CDR3 spans 16 amino acids. Germline CDR1 reads SGHTA; CDR2 reads FQGNSA. CDR3 sequence: CASSFDSRFMNTEAFF. As DNA, the CDR3 is TGTGCCAGCAGCTTCGACAGTAGATTTATGAACACTGAAGCTTTCTTT.

The rearrangement links TRBV4-1 to TRBJ1-2, with TRBD1 matching 7 bases. Germline trimming cut 0 bases from V and 3 bases from J; bases unmatched to any gene: 4. Looked up from germline, CDR1 is MGHRA and CDR2 is YSYEKL. The CDR3 is 15 amino acids. CDR3 sequence reads: CASSQETGLDYGYTF. The DNA of the CDR3 is TGCGCCAGCAGCCAAGAGACAGGGTTGGACTATGGCTACACCTTC.

V usage is TRBV20-1 and J usage is TRBJ1-1, with unresolved D. With 3 bases removed from V and 4 bases from J, the gap between germline ends came to 6 bases. CDR3 length equals 11 residues. Germline V gives CDR1 DFQATT, CDR2 SNEGSKA (reference sequence). CDR3 sequence reads: CSARVSTEAFF. The CDR3 nucleotides read TGCAGTGCTAGGGTTTCCACTGAAGCTTTCTTT.

The gene calls are TRBV4-3 and TRBJ2-5, with D perhaps matching TRBD2 (6 bases). V lost 0 bases, J lost 5 bases, and 16 bases lay in between. Germline V gene data show CDR1 as LGHNA and CDR2 as YSLEER. The CDR3 totals 16 residues. CDR3: CASSQDLRGTGETQYF. Written as DNA, the CDR3 is TGCGCCAGCAGCCAAGATCTTCGGGGGACTGGGGAGACCCAGTACTTC.

CDR3 DNA: TGTGCCAGCAGCTCTTGGTCTAGCAGTGAGCAGTTCTTC. Its protein is CASSSWSSSEQFF. The chain has TRBV5-6 and TRBJ2-1; D might be TRBD2 (5 bases). Trimming pared 3 bases from V and 9 bases from J, leaving 13 bases between. Germline CDR1 is SGHDT and CDR2 is YYEEEE. The CDR3 is 13 residues long.

In DNA, the CDR3 is TGTGCCAGCTCCCGGAGGAACACTGAAGCTTTCTTT. Its protein product is CASSRRNTEAFF. The chain combines TRBV11-3 with TRBJ1-1; D is unresolved. Germline lookup yields CDR1 SGHNT and CDR2 YENEEA. This CDR3 spans 12 amino acids. Trimming removed 8 bases from V and 1 base from J, with 8 bases in between.

Written as DNA, the CDR3 is TGTGCCAGCAGCTTAATTGATCGACAGGGGCACGGCTACACCTTC. It codes for CASSLIDRQGHGYTF. The genes are TRBV7-9 and TRBJ1-2; 8 bases agree with TRBD1. This CDR3 is 15 amino acids long. V was pared by 2 bases and J by 8 bases, with 10 bases of the junction left unmatched. Germline CDR1 reads SEHNR; CDR2 reads FQNEAQ (reference sequence).

This clone was detected once. This chain connects TRBV6-5 to TRBJ1-4; D is ambiguous. V lost 2 bases, J lost 8 bases, and 15 bases lay in between. This CDR3 has 15 amino acids. Germline loops: CDR1 MNHEY, CDR2 SVGAGI. CDR3 sequence: CASSYRGPAVEKLFF. As DNA, the CDR3 is TGTGCCAGCAGTTACCGCGGGCCGGCTGTCGAAAAACTGTTTTTT.

The CDR3 DNA follows: TGCGCCAGCAGCCGCGGGACAGTCAGTCCACTAAGCACAGATACGCAGTATTTT. It specifies CASSRGTVSPLSTDTQYF. This sequence joins TRBV5-1 and TRBJ2-3; possibly TRBD1 for D (7 bases). V was cut by 4 bases and J by 0 bases, with 21 bases left in between. This CDR3 contains 18 residues. Germline loops: CDR1 SGHRS, CDR2 YFSETQ.

The CDR3: CASSEAPAGEETQYF. CDR3 sequence (DNA): TGTGCCAGCAGCGAGGCCCCAGCGGGAGAGGAGACCCAGTACTTC. V gene TRBV9 combines with J gene TRBJ2-5; TRBD2 matches at 8 bases. The J segment lost 5 bases and the V segment lost 3 bases, leaving 9 bases of the junction unmatched. The CDR3 extends over 15 amino acids. Germline V gene lookup returns CDR1 SGDLS and CDR2 YYNGEE.

The gene calls are TRBV10-3 and TRBJ2-1, with a possible D match to TRBD2 (5 bases). Trimming left V 4 bases short and J 9 bases short, with 10 bases between. Germline CDR1 is ENHRY and CDR2 is SYGVKD. CDR3 length: 12 amino acids. CDR3 DNA: TGTGCCATCAGTGCGGCTAGCACTGAGCAGTTCTTC. It codes for CAISAASTEQFF.

The rearrangement links TRBV28 to TRBJ1-1; 10 positions agree with TRBD1. The J segment lost 4 bases and the V segment lost 7 bases, leaving 6 bases of the junction unmatched. Germline lookup yields CDR1 MDHEN and CDR2 SYDVKM. The CDR3 sequence is 14 residues long. In DNA, the CDR3 is TGTGCCAGCACCATCGGGGACAGGGGCACTGAAGCTTTCTTT. Its protein is CASTIGDRGTEAFF.

The genes are TRBV29-1 and TRBJ2-3; 10 bases agree with TRBD1. V lost 7 bases and J lost 5; bases outside the gene matches: 3. Germline-derived CDR1 and CDR2 are SQVTM and ANQGSEA. The CDR3 contains 12 residues. CDR3 amino acids: CSGGDRGDTQYF. CDR3 nucleotide sequence: TGCAGCGGCGGGGACAGGGGAGATACGCAGTATTTT.

The genes are TRBV30 and TRBJ2-5, with a possible D match to TRBD2 (5 bases). The CDR3 is 12 amino acids. Germline lookup yields CDR1 GTSNPN and CDR2 SVGIG (reference sequence). The V and J ends lost 2 bases and 5 bases respectively, with 9 bases between them. CDR3 residues: CAWSRGSETQYF. CDR3 DNA: TGTGCCTGGAGTAGAGGGTCCGAGACCCAGTACTTC. Together with reference TRBV30 and TRBJ2-5, the CDR3 gives the full variable domain: SQTIHQWPATLVQPVGSPLSLECTVEGTSNPNLYWYRQAAGRGLQLLFYSVGIGQISSEVPQNLSASRPQDRQFILSSKKLLLSDSGFYLCAWSRGSETQYFGPGTRLLVL.